The 22 T cell receptor beta chains presented below share a single source sample, sequenced in a study of vaccination and CD4 T cells after COVID-19. Cultured CD4+ T cell DNA was sequenced using the Oncomine TCR Beta short-read assay. TCRdb processed the PCR reads anew with MiXCR; each CDR3 protein has one entry. The sample lists roughly 19,000 distinct CDR3 sequences; around three fifths were seen once. These receptors lack a known antigen. The treatment here: roughly 10-day PBMC culture with coronavirus spike peptide pools or control peptides (ViraFEST assay). The sequencing sample was made of CD4+ T cells from blood, cultured in vitro. These receptors all come from a human donor who had recovered from COVID-19.

This clonotype turned up a few times. This chain uses TRBV7-2 with TRBJ1-2; D remains ambiguous. Trimming left V 0 bases short and J 0 bases short, with 8 bases between. This CDR3 region has 15 residues. Germline-derived CDR1 and CDR2 are SGHTA and FQGNSA. CDR3 sequence (DNA): TGTGCCAGCAGCTTAGCCGGTGGGACTAACTATGGCTACACCTTC. It encodes CASSLAGGTNYGYTF.

This chain joins TRBV11-3 and TRBJ2-2, with D unresolved. Germline CDR1 and CDR2: SGHNT and YENEEA. The V end lost 3 bases, the J end lost 3 bases, and 14 bases lay between the germline ends. The CDR3 runs 16 residues. The CDR3 region is CASSFGGWKDTGELFF. The DNA for the CDR3 is TGTGCCAGCAGCTTTGGTGGGTGGAAGGACACCGGGGAGCTGTTTTTT.

The V gene is TRBV2, the J gene TRBJ1-1; the match to TRBD1 covers 7 bases. Germline CDR1 and CDR2: SNHLY and FYNNEI. The CDR3 sequence is 14 residues long. V was clipped by 6 bases and J by 1 base; unmatched bases: 5. CDR3 loop: CASSADRANTEAFF. Here the CDR3 DNA reads TGTGCCAGCAGCGCAGACAGGGCGAACACTGAAGCTTTCTTT.

The chain recombines TRBV24-1 with TRBJ1-1, with D perhaps TRBD1 (5 bases). The ends were cut back, 3 bases at V and 4 bases at J, with 8 bases in the middle. The length of the CDR3 is 13 residues. The germline V gene has CDR1 KGHDR and CDR2 SFDVKD. CDR3 loop: CATSDNGGTEAFF. The CDR3, as DNA: TGTGCCACCAGTGATAATGGGGGCACTGAAGCTTTCTTT.

J is TRBJ2-3 and V is TRBV10-1; D not resolved. Germline V lookup: CDR1 WNHNN, CDR2 SYGVQD (reference sequence). The V gene lost 2 bases and the J gene lost 1 base, with 7 bases spanning the gap. This CDR3 comprises 14 residues. CDR3 residues: CASSEPGRTDTQYF. The DNA of the CDR3 is TGCGCCAGCAGTGAGCCCGGTCGCACAGATACGCAGTATTTT.

This clonotype was found a few times. This chain links TRBV10-1 with TRBJ1-6, with D unclear. The germline V gene encodes CDR1 WNHNN and CDR2 SYGVQD (reference sequence). This CDR3 has 15 residues. The germline V and J ends were trimmed by 7 bases and 2 bases, with 12 bases remaining between them. CDR3 residues: CASIRGDPYNSPLHF. As DNA, the CDR3 is TGCGCCAGCATCCGGGGTGATCCCTATAATTCACCCCTCCACTTT.

The chain employs TRBV19 and TRBJ2-7; no definite D call. CDR1 and CDR2 (germline): LNHDA, SQIVND (reference sequence). The V gene lost 5 bases and the J gene lost 3 bases, with 11 bases spanning the gap. The CDR3 sequence is 13 residues long. Here the CDR3 DNA reads TGTGCCAGTAGTCTCCACCCCAACTACGAGCAGTACTTC. Translating gives CASSLHPNYEQYF. The full variable domain, with the rest looked up from reference TRBV19 and TRBJ2-7, is DGGITQSPKYLFRKEGQNVTLSCEQNLNHDAMYWYRQDPGQGLRLIYYSQIVNDFQKGDIAEGYSVSREKKESFPLTVTSAQKNPTAFYLCASSLHPNYEQYFGPGTRLTVT.

J is TRBJ2-7 and V is TRBV7-2, with D possibly matching TRBD2 (5 bases). CDR3 length equals 19 residues. The ends were cut back, 5 bases at V and 0 bases at J, with 26 bases in the middle. CDR1 and CDR2 from the germline V gene are SGHTA and FQGNSA. DNA for the CDR3: TGTGCCAGCAGCCCCCAACATTCAGGACTTGATACCTTCTCCTACGAGCAGTACTTC. Translation gives CASSPQHSGLDTFSYEQYF.

CDR3 coding DNA: TGTGCCAGCAGTTTTGTCACCGAGGGAGCTTTCTTT. This encodes CASSFVTEGAFF. This chain links TRBV12-3 or TRBV12-4 with TRBJ1-1, with D unresolved. The ends were cut back, 3 bases at V and 10 bases at J, with 12 bases in the middle. The CDR3 consists of 12 residues.

The J gene is TRBJ1-6, the V gene TRBV6-1, with TRBD1 matching over 7 bases. The germline V gene has CDR1 MNHNS and CDR2 SASEGT. Trimming removed 7 bases from V and 9 bases from J; junction bases left unmatched: 9. The length of the CDR3 is 14 residues. The CDR3 DNA follows: TGTGCCAGCACCAAACAGGGGAGGGGTTCACCCCTCCACTTT. Encoded protein: CASTKQGRGSPLHF.

A few counts support this clonotype. The rearrangement joins TRBV4-1 to TRBJ2-5, with D maybe TRBD1 (5 bases). Germline V gene data show CDR1 as MGHRA and CDR2 as YSYEKL. The CDR3 covers 13 residues. V lost 4 bases, J lost 3 bases, and 9 bases lay in between. In DNA, the CDR3 is TGCGCCAGCAGCCCCTTCAGGGAAGAGACCCAGTACTTC. Translated: CASSPFREETQYF.

This chain uses TRBV30 with TRBJ1-1; TRBD1 matches at 12 bases. The CDR3 spans 14 residues. Germline V gene sequence: CDR1 GTSNPN, CDR2 SVGIG (reference sequence). V trimming: 0 bases; J trimming: 9 bases; junction bases outside the gene matches: 5. CDR3 nucleotide sequence: TGTGCCTGGAGTGTCCTGGGACAGGGGGCCAAAGCTTTCTTT. Translation: CAWSVLGQGAKAFF.

The rearrangement links TRBV11-1 to TRBJ2-1; D gene unclear. This CDR3 region has 15 residues. Germline CDR1 and CDR2: SGHAT and FQDESV (reference sequence). The V end lost 0 bases, the J end lost 1 base, and 7 bases lay between the germline ends. CDR3 in amino acids: CASSLALRSYNEQFF. The CDR3 nucleotides read TGTGCCAGCAGCTTAGCCCTGAGATCCTACAATGAGCAGTTCTTC.

This clonotype was observed a few times. The rearrangement joins TRBV28 to TRBJ1-2; D may be TRBD1 (6 bases). The ends were cut back, 4 bases at V and 7 bases at J, with 10 bases in the middle. Germline V gives CDR1 MDHEN, CDR2 SYDVKM. The CDR3 covers 12 residues. The CDR3 bases are TGTGCCAGCAGTTGGGGGCAGGTTGGCTACACCTTC. The encoded protein is CASSWGQVGYTF.

This clonotype appeared a few times. The CDR3 reads CASSLENRGGDGYTF. The CDR3 coding sequence is TGTGCCAGCAGCTTAGAGAACAGGGGGGGAGATGGCTACACCTTC. The chain carries TRBV11-3 and TRBJ1-2; TRBD1 matches at 8 bases. J lost 6 bases, V lost 0 bases, and 6 bases had no gene match. The germline V gene has CDR1 SGHNT and CDR2 YENEEA. The CDR3 has 15 residues.

This chain connects TRBV5-5 to TRBJ1-2; D is perhaps TRBD1 (6 bases). The CDR3 consists of 14 residues. CDR1 and CDR2 from the germline V gene are SGHKS and YYEKEE (reference sequence). The V gene lost 4 bases and the J gene lost 4 bases, with 14 bases spanning the gap. DNA for the CDR3: TGTGCCAGCAGCAATACAGGGTATGGCTATGGCTACACCTTC. Translating it yields CASSNTGYGYGYTF.

This clonotype was picked up one time. J is TRBJ1-2 and V is TRBV4-3; 9 bases fit TRBD1. Germline V gene lookup returns CDR1 LGHNA and CDR2 YSLEER. V dropped 0 bases and J dropped 8; count of bases not matched to a gene: 7. This CDR3 is 15 amino acids long. CDR3 DNA sequence: TGCGCCAGCAGCCAAGAACAGGGGGCGTCTCTGGGCTACACCTTC. Translating gives CASSQEQGASLGYTF.

This sequence joins TRBV20-1 and TRBJ2-7; D may correspond to TRBD1 or TRBD2 (5 bases each). Germline V gives CDR1 DFQATT, CDR2 SNEGSKA (reference sequence). Trimming left V 1 base short and J 3 bases short, with 10 bases between. The CDR3 length is 13 residues. The CDR3 sequence is CSARGGVSYEQYF. CDR3 coding DNA: TGCAGTGCTAGAGGAGGGGTCAGCTACGAGCAGTACTTC.

This clonotype was counted once. The J gene is TRBJ2-5, the V gene TRBV10-3, with 12 positions matching TRBD2. Trimming took 8 bases from V and 4 from J; bases not matched to a gene: 2. Germline CDR1 reads ENHRY; CDR2 reads SYGVKD. CDR3 length: 13 amino acids. Here the CDR3 DNA reads TGTGCCATCGGGGGACTAGCGGGAGAGACCCAGTACTTC. Amino acids: CAIGGLAGETQYF.

This clonotype appeared a few times. This chain uses TRBV7-2 with TRBJ1-2; D possibly corresponds to TRBD1 (5 bases). The V gene lost 1 base and the J gene lost 7 bases, with 13 bases spanning the gap. This CDR3 has 14 amino acids. Germline CDR1 SGHTA, CDR2 FQGNSA. The CDR3 DNA follows: TGTGCCAGCAGCTTAGGCAGGGATCAGGGTGGCTACACCTTC. It is translated as CASSLGRDQGGYTF.

The V call is TRBV28, the J call TRBJ2-7; TRBD1 matches 10 bases. Unmatched junction bases numbered 11, after V lost 6 bases and J lost 3 bases. Germline V CDR1 and CDR2: MDHEN, SYDVKM. CDR3 length equals 16 residues. CDR3 bases: TGTGCCAGCAGGTACTACCCGGGACAGGGGTACTACGAGCAGTACTTC. Its protein is CASRYYPGQGYYEQYF.

The rearrangement joins TRBV2 to TRBJ2-5; 16 nucleotides agree with TRBD2. V lost 5 bases, J lost 2 bases, and 2 bases stayed unmatched. The CDR3 has 16 residues. From germline, CDR1 is SNHLY and CDR2 FYNNEI. CDR3 nucleotides: TGTGCCAGCAGTAGGGGACTAGCGGGAGGGCAAGAGACCCAGTACTTC. Encoded protein: CASSRGLAGGQETQYF.